This entry concerns a single TCR beta chain. The clone's antigen remains unknown. No base-level quality is on record; no much larger clone is a single base apart. This entry comes from a study of T cell responses to AZD1222 COVID-19 vaccine (TCRdb year 2021). In terms of the full investigation: Because spike-specific TCR depth and breadth did not differ between the two schedules, AZD1222 recipients who got a second dose at roughly 4 weeks were pooled with those who got a second dose at roughly 12 weeks. TCR sequencing was performed for over 230 trial participants, of whom around 210 were given two doses of AZD1222 and around 26 were given two doses of MenACWY control vaccine. Enrollment into the trials was organized by age into subgroups of 18-55, 56-69 and 70-plus years, and those subgroups contained approximately 150, 30 and 60 TCR-sequenced participants, respectively. Paper-wide results and their limitations: Participants were mostly white British, with more females than males. The authors suggested clonal diversity may have been underestimated. The 56-69-year group was small, and its depth increase did not reach significance, likely because of low power. Because no day 14 peak-response samples were available, repertoires were characterized only after the peak T cell response. Nearly half of unique spike-specific TCRs reportedly recognized epitopes outside regions mutated in the B.1.351 and B.1.1.7 variants. Only five or six AZD1222 recipients were SARS-CoV-2 seropositive at baseline, limiting conclusions about previously exposed vaccinees. CD4 TCRs associated with the vaccine covered the entire spike protein, and the dominant responses were in regions 160-218 and 743-854. After two AZD1222 doses, both the breadth and the depth of spike-specific TCRs were significantly higher than at day 0 and than in MenACWY recipients.

The CDR3 regions of human TCRbeta chains were subjected to immunosequencing. The authors processed their data as follows. Repertoire TCRs were matched against a reference library of SARS-CoV-2-specific TCRs generated with the MIRA antigen-specificity platform. Breadth was defined as the fraction of unique TCRs that were SARS-CoV-2-associated, and depth was defined as the fraction of total T cells that were SARS-CoV-2-associated. Using the MIRA data, each spike-specific TCR was assigned both to the spike region to which the TCR was reactive and to a CD4 or CD8 class. Log10-transformed breadth and depth values were compared by one-way ANOVA with Sidak's multiple comparisons tests. TCRdb provides this immuneACCESS table in a form limited to in-frame rearrangements. Some clones are lacking; in checked studies, under half of them reflect an unresolved V gene, and why the rest are absent is not known. V, J and clone size were drawn from that table, and D and trimming were deduced from the DNA. This sample is represented by approximately 160,000 clones; 93% of them were singletons. The ten largest clones capture about 1% of the sample.

Explained via the paper, the time point label denotes: baseline before first vaccination. Vaccinee samples were obtained from the UK trials COV001 and COV002, which included a single-blind randomized controlled phase 2/3 trial of AZD1222 (ChAdOx1 nCoV-19) in healthy adults. For TCRbeta chain sequencing, PBMC samples were collected from trial participants at day 0 and at day 28 after the second dose. The CDR3 has 14 amino acids, counting the end cysteine and phenylalanine. Only the CDR3 DNA is retained, 42 bases long and in frame from the first base. CDR1 and CDR2 were assigned from the germline V gene as SGHNT and YENEEA. Relative to germline, V is missing 3 bases and J is missing 3 bases, with 2 bases of the junction outside any gene match.

The clonotype comes from an adult in good health. The sequenced sample was peripheral blood, obtained on day 0 of AZD1222 vaccination. The V and J segments used are TRBV11-3 and TRBJ2-7, with 10 middle bases fitting TRBD1. The base sequence is TGTGCCAGCAGCTTTGGGACAGGGGACTACGAGCAGTACTTC. This yields the protein CASSFGTGDYEQYF.